A selection of T cell receptor beta chains follows, all from one sample in a study of regulatory T cells in long-lasting Graves disease. Using its own MiXCR run on the multiplex PCR reads, TCRdb lists one record per CDR3 protein. There are a few hundred thousand distinct CDR3 sequences in the sample; 14% occur only once, and around a sixth lies in the top ten. The same sample was also used in a study of T cells in Graves' hyperthyroidism and ophthalmopathy.

The material sequenced was peripheral blood mononuclear cells (PBMCs), taken at new diagnosis, from a patient treated with antithyroid drugs. The receptors originated from a woman in her 50s with Graves disease. The conserved cysteine and the conserved F or W are not part of the CDR3 here.

>TRBV20-1|TRBJ1-5
SARVAGYSNQPQH
>TRBV5-1|TRBJ2-7
ASRDAYEQY
>TRBV30|TRBJ2-2
AWMGQGAGELF
>TRBV28|TRBJ1-5
ASRDRGQPQH
>TRBV27|TRBJ2-2
ASSSIDRETGELF
>TRBV7-9|TRBJ1-1
ASSLSGAGTEAF
>TRBV7-9|TRBJ2-1
ASSYPPGTRDNEQF
>TRBV3-1|TRBJ2-2
ASSQSVFRELF
>TRBV5-1|TRBJ2-7
ASSLGQGVGEQY
>TRBV20-1|TRBJ2-7
SATRLDSYEQY
>TRBV6-5|TRBJ2-3
ASSYSGVGEDTQY
>TRBV7-9|TRBJ1-5
ASSLGKGQKNQPQH
>TRBV12-3/TRBV12-4|TRBJ2-5
ASRGLGGVQETQY
>TRBV30|TRBJ2-1
AWSLGGAGTYNEQF
>TRBV18|TRBJ2-1
ASSLKLAGGNNEQF
>TRBV3-1|TRBJ2-2
ASSHLSGANTGELF
>TRBV29-1|TRBJ2-1
SVDGLAGGPEFEQF
>TRBV24-1|TRBJ2-3
ATSDGGGITDTQY
>TRBV28|TRBJ2-1
ASTTGPPGSEQF
>TRBV5-1|TRBJ1-1
ASSLGGRLGLNTEAF
>TRBV20-1|TRBJ2-1
SARVSGGASGLYNEQF
>TRBV9|TRBJ2-3
ASSVGAGGPIRTDTQY
>TRBV4-1|TRBJ2-5
ASSQENRVRGTQY
>TRBV3-1|TRBJ1-4
ASSYPGQKNEKLF
>TRBV5-5|TRBJ2-1
ASSAPLGGAEQF
>TRBV29-1|TRBJ1-1
SVELQGMNTEAF
>TRBV28|TRBJ2-5
ASSLWTGETQY
>TRBV27|TRBJ1-2
ASSLSGAAGAGYT
>TRBV6-1|TRBJ2-1
ASAGGGLSADEQF
>TRBV3-1|TRBJ2-3
ASSQRGVADTQY
>TRBV25-1|TRBJ2-1
ASSEFMGQNNEQF
>TRBV7-9|TRBJ1-1
ASSLARTSTEAF
>TRBV7-6|TRBJ2-2
ASSVTGTGGFGNTGELF
>TRBV6-2/TRBV6-3|TRBJ1-4
ASSYRRTTNEKLF
>TRBV28|TRBJ2-1
ASSTRLGSGRAENEQF
>TRBV20-1|TRBJ2-1
SARDRIGLYNEQF
>TRBV7-8|TRBJ1-3
ASSPQQGSGNTIY